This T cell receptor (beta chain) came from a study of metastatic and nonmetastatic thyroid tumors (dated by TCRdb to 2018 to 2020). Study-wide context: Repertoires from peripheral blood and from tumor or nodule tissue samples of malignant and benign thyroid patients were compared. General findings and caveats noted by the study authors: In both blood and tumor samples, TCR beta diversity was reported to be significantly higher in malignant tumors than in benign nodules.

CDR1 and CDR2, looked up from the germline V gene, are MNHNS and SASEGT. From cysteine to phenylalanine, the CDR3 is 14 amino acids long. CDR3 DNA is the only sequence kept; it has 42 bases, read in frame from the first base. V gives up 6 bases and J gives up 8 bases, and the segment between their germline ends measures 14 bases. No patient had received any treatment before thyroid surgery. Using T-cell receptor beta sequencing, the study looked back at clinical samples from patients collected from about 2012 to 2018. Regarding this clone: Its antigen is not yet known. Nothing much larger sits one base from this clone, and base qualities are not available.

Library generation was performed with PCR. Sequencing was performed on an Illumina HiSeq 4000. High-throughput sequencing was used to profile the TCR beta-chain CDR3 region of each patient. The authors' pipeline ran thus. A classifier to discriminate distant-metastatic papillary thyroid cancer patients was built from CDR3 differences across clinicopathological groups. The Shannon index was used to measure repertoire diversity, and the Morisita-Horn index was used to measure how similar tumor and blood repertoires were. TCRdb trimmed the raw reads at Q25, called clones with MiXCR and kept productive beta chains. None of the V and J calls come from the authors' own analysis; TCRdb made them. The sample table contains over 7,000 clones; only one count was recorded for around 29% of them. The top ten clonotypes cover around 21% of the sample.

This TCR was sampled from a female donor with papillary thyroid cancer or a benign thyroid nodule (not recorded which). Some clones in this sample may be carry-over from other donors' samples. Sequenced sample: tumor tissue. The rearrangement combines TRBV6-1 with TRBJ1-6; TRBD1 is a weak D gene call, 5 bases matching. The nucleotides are TGTGCCAGCAGATTGGGGGTTTCCGATTCACCCCTCCACTTT. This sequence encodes CASRLGVSDSPLHF.